The 16 T cell receptor beta chains presented below share a single source sample, sequenced in a study of T cell responses to AZD1222 COVID-19 vaccine. Here immunoSEQ multiplex PCR was the method, and the copy in TCRdb shows in-frame clones only, minus some. Here the sample spans over 100,000 clones, roughly 86% being singletons. Sequenced material: peripheral blood, taken 28 days after the second dose of the MenACWY control vaccine. The receptor set was obtained from an adult who received the MenACWY meningococcal vaccine as a control.

The J gene is TRBJ2-5, the V gene TRBV7-8, with TRBD2 matching 15 bases. The V segment lost 5 bases and the J segment 5 bases; nucleotides outside the gene matches: 6. The germline CDR1 and CDR2 sequences are SGHVS and FQNEAQ. CDR3 size: 16 residues. CDR3 in DNA: TGTGCCAGCAGCCGGACTAGCGGGGGGGCTAGGGAGACCCAGTACTTC. It is translated as CASSRTSGGARETQYF.

The rearrangement joins TRBV10-3 to TRBJ1-2, with D possibly matching TRBD1 (5 bases). V lost 10 bases and J 1 base, leaving 13 bases between the germline ends. The CDR3 covers 13 residues. Germline V CDR1 and CDR2: ENHRY, SYGVKD. The CDR3 region is CATGADLNYGYTF. CDR3 DNA sequence: TGTGCCACCGGGGCCGACCTTAACTATGGCTACACCTTC.

The chain combines TRBV27 with TRBJ1-1, with D hard to call. Deletions cut 4 bases from V and 0 bases from J, with 12 bases between. This CDR3 is 15 amino acids long. Germline V gene lookup returns CDR1 MNHEY and CDR2 SMNVEV (reference sequence). The CDR3 here is CASSSSTRMNTEAFF. The CDR3 region has the DNA TGTGCCAGCAGTTCCAGTACCAGGATGAACACTGAAGCTTTCTTT.

The chain links TRBV18 to TRBJ2-1; TRBD1 matches at 9 bases. In germline, CDR1 is KGHSH, CDR2 LQKENI. The V segment lost 4 bases and the J segment 6 bases; nucleotides outside the gene matches: 13. The CDR3 totals 17 residues. Here the CDR3 reads CASSHLPQGARGNEQFF. CDR3 DNA: TGTGCCAGCTCACACCTCCCACAGGGGGCGCGAGGCAATGAGCAGTTCTTC. The full variable domain, completed using reference TRBV18 and TRBJ2-1, is NAGVMQNPRHLVRRRGQEARLRCSPMKGHSHVYWYRQLPEEGLKFMVYLQKENIIDESGMPKERFSAEFPKEGPSILRIQQVVRGDSAAYFCASSHLPQGARGNEQFFGPGTRLTVL.

The rearrangement uses TRBV4-1 and TRBJ1-2; 8 nucleotides match TRBD1. Germline V gene data show CDR1 as MGHRA and CDR2 as YSYEKL. The V gene end was trimmed by 4 bases and the J gene end by 3 bases; junction bases not matched to a gene: 7. The CDR3 runs to 15 residues. The CDR3 coding sequence is TGCGCCAGCAGCCGAGGACAGGGTTTGGACTATGGCTACACCTTC. Translation: CASSRGQGLDYGYTF.

The chain couples TRBV7-8 to TRBJ1-5; D possibly corresponds to TRBD1 (5 bases). This CDR3 comprises 16 residues. V was clipped by 2 bases and J by 7 bases, with 18 bases between them. CDR1 SGHVS and CDR2 FQNEAQ come from the germline V gene. This CDR3 is CASSLTGAQLGQPQHF. The DNA for the CDR3 is TGTGCCAGCAGCTTAACTGGGGCGCAACTTGGCCAGCCCCAGCATTTT.

V is TRBV6-2 or TRBV6-3 and J is TRBJ1-1, with 7 nucleotides matching TRBD1. The CDR3 loop spans 15 amino acids. V trimming: 5 bases; J trimming: 1 base; junction bases outside the gene matches: 7. Germline V gives CDR1 MNHEY, CDR2 SVGEGT. Here the CDR3 DNA reads TGTGCCAGCAGTCGACCGACAGGGAAGAACACTGAAGCTTTCTTT. It translates to CASSRPTGKNTEAFF.

This CDR3 is CASSQDGGGVGDEQFF. The CDR3 bases are TGCGCCAGCAGCCAAGACGGAGGCGGGGTAGGGGATGAGCAGTTCTTC. V gene TRBV4-3 combines with J gene TRBJ2-1; a possible D gene is TRBD2 (6 bases). There are 16 residues in the CDR3. V lost 0 bases to trimming and J lost 8 bases, with 17 bases between them. Germline assignment: CDR1 LGHNA and CDR2 YSLEER.

The chain links TRBV5-4 to TRBJ1-2, with 10 bases fitting TRBD1. The germline V gene has CDR1 SGHNT and CDR2 YYREEE (reference sequence). This CDR3 is built from 14 residues. This CDR3 is CVPGGQGRNYGYTF. CDR3 in DNA: TGTGTTCCAGGGGGACAGGGGAGGAACTATGGCTACACCTTC.

V gene TRBV7-6 combines with J gene TRBJ2-7; no definite D call. Germline V gene sequence: CDR1 SGHVS, CDR2 FNYEAQ. This CDR3 spans 12 amino acids. V lost 6 bases to trimming and J lost 0 bases, with 6 bases between them. The CDR3 DNA follows: TGTGCCAGCAGTTCCACCTCCTACGAGCAGTACTTC. Protein: CASSSTSYEQYF. The full variable domain, with the rest looked up from reference TRBV7-6 and TRBJ2-7, is GAGVSQSPRYKVTKRGQDVALRCDPISGHVSLYWYRQALGQGPEFLTYFNYEAQQDKSGLPNDRFSAERPEGSISTLTIQRTEQRDSAMYRCASSSTSYEQYFGPGTRLTVT.

V gene TRBV29-1 combines with J gene TRBJ2-1; possible D gene TRBD1, 7 bases. The germline gives CDR1 SQVTM, CDR2 ANQGSEA. Trimming removed 7 bases from V and 10 bases from J, with 20 bases in between. The CDR3 runs to 13 residues. CDR3 nucleotides: TGCAGCGCCGATAGAGGGGGCGCGGGGGAGCAGTTCTTC. The encoded protein is CSADRGGAGEQFF.

This clone occurred a few times. J is TRBJ2-1 and V is TRBV27; D is undetermined. CDR3 size: 13 residues. Germline V gene sequence: CDR1 MNHEY, CDR2 SMNVEV (reference sequence). V was shortened by 2 bases and J by 4 bases, with 6 bases between the two germline ends. The CDR3, as DNA: TGTGCCAGCAGTTTACAATTATACAATGAGCAGTTCTTC. Protein sequence: CASSLQLYNEQFF.

This chain links TRBV12-3 or TRBV12-4 with TRBJ1-2; no reliable D call. The CDR3 is made up of 12 amino acids. Trimming pared 3 bases from V and 5 bases from J, leaving 7 bases between. This chain's CDR3 is CASSFAGYGYTF. The CDR3 nucleotides read TGTGCCAGCAGTTTCGCCGGTTATGGCTACACCTTC.

The gene calls are TRBV6-5 and TRBJ1-1; unclear D gene. Trimming removed 6 bases from V and 0 bases from J, with 8 bases in between. The length of the CDR3 is 13 residues. Germline CDR1 MNHEY, CDR2 SVGAGI. Here the CDR3 DNA reads TGTGCCAGCAGCAGAATTATGAACACTGAAGCTTTCTTT. Translation gives CASSRIMNTEAFF.

Only a few counts were recorded for this clone. The chain links TRBV19 to TRBJ2-7, with D unclear. This CDR3 is built from 16 residues. V lost 5 bases and J lost 6, with 23 bases in between. Germline values: CDR1 LNHDA, CDR2 SQIVND (reference sequence). For the CDR3, the DNA is TGTGCCAGTAGTCCGCCGGACGGGCGTAGTTTCTTCGAGCAGTACTTC. The encoded protein is CASSPPDGRSFFEQYF. The whole variable domain, filled in from reference TRBV19 and TRBJ2-7, reads DGGITQSPKYLFRKEGQNVTLSCEQNLNHDAMYWYRQDPGQGLRLIYYSQIVNDFQKGDIAEGYSVSREKKESFPLTVTSAQKNPTAFYLCASSPPDGRSFFEQYFGPGTRLTVT.

J is TRBJ2-1 and V is TRBV2; D might be TRBD2 (5 bases). CDR1 is SNHLY, CDR2 FYNNEI, per germline. The V and J ends lost 5 bases and 0 bases respectively, with 11 bases between them. This CDR3 region has 15 residues. This CDR3 reads CASSRQGSSYNEQFF. As DNA, the CDR3 is TGTGCCAGCAGTCGGCAAGGGAGCTCCTACAATGAGCAGTTCTTC.